One sample yielded the 5 T cell receptor beta chains listed below, sequenced in a study of Tregs in tolerant kidney transplant recipients. Clones were sequenced by immunoSEQ multiplex PCR, and TCRdb holds only the in-frame ones, with some missing. The sample includes 75,000 to 80,000 clones, about 91% of them seen just once. Sequencing used Tregs from blood, obtained before the transplant. The receptor set was obtained from a human donor who received a combined kidney and bone marrow transplant.

The V call is TRBV6-6, the J call TRBJ2-7; D may be TRBD2 (6 bases). V was shortened by 5 bases and J by 6 bases, with 20 bases between the two germline ends. Germline V lookup: CDR1 MNHNY, CDR2 SVGAGI (reference sequence). This CDR3 has 15 residues. The DNA of the CDR3 is TGTGCCAGCAGTGACCCCCAGGACTATAGGAGCGAGCAGTACTTC. It is translated as CASSDPQDYRSEQYF.

The V and J genes are TRBV7-6 and TRBJ2-3, with TRBD2 identical over 11 bases. The length of the CDR3 is 15 residues. The V segment lost 5 bases and the J segment 5 bases; nucleotides outside the gene matches: 6. Germline V gives CDR1 SGHVS, CDR2 FNYEAQ. The CDR3 bases are TGTGCCAGCAGCCCTAGCGGGAGGTTGGTAGATACGCAGTATTTT. Its translation is CASSPSGRLVDTQYF.

This clone was found once. The rearrangement links TRBV19 to TRBJ2-3, with D perhaps matching TRBD1 (6 bases). The germline gives CDR1 LNHDA, CDR2 SQIVND (reference sequence). Deletions cut 0 bases from V and 0 bases from J, with 10 bases between. The CDR3 is made up of 16 amino acids. The CDR3 DNA is TGTGCCAGTAGTATAGACCAGACAGGAAGCACAGATACGCAGTATTTT. It is translated as CASSIDQTGSTDTQYF.

This clone was detected once. The chain is built from TRBV30 and TRBJ2-7, with TRBD1 identical over 8 bases. V dropped 3 bases and J dropped 4; count of bases not matched to a gene: 11. The CDR3 has 15 residues. Germline CDR1 and CDR2: GTSNPN and SVGIG (reference sequence). The CDR3 DNA sequence: TGTGCCTGGAGCCCCCGGACAGGGATTAGTTACGAGCAGTACTTC. Encoded protein: CAWSPRTGISYEQYF.

The chain couples TRBV27 to TRBJ1-1, with TRBD1 matching over 9 bases. After removal of 5 bases from V and 3 bases from J, the junction contained 7 bases not matched to a gene. CDR3 length equals 15 residues. Per germline, CDR1 MNHEY and CDR2 SMNVEV (reference sequence). CDR3 loop: CASSLGTGFYTEAFF. The CDR3 DNA reads as TGTGCCAGCAGTCTCGGGACAGGGTTCTACACTGAAGCTTTCTTT.